The rows below give T cell receptor beta chains drawn from one sample of a study of T cells in Graves' hyperthyroidism and ophthalmopathy. TCRdb redid the calling of the multiplex PCR reads with MiXCR, one entry per CDR3 protein. The data hold some 600,000 distinct CDR3 sequences, with approximately 15% observed a single time. Sample: blood. These TCRs come from a woman younger than 45 with Graves' hyperthyroidism that later progressed to Graves' ophthalmopathy. The CDR3 runs from the conserved cysteine through the conserved F or W. D genes are given only for firm matches. Rows may omit the clone size; those that give it use once, few, many or a size class.

J gene: TRBJ1-5
D gene: TRBD1
V gene: TRBV19
clone size: .
CDR3 protein: CASSMGPGQGVRNQPQHF
CDR3 DNA: TGTGCCAGTAGTATGGGGCCGGGACAGGGGGTCCGCAATCAGCCCCAGCATTTT

J gene: TRBJ2-1
D gene: .
V gene: TRBV7-8
clone size: few
CDR3 protein: CASTDGGSSYNEQFF
CDR3 DNA: TGTGCCAGCACGGATGGGGGAAGCTCCTACAATGAGCAGTTCTTC

J gene: TRBJ2-7
D gene: TRBD1
V gene: TRBV11-3
clone size: many
CDR3 protein: CASSKGQGSSYEQYF
CDR3 DNA: TGTGCCAGCAGCAAAGGACAGGGAAGCTCCTACGAGCAGTACTTC

J gene: TRBJ2-5
D gene: .
V gene: TRBV5-8
clone size: many
CDR3 protein: CASSEGGRWETQYF
CDR3 DNA: TGTGCCAGCAGCGAGGGGGGCCGATGGGAGACCCAGTACTTC

J gene: TRBJ1-2
D gene: .
V gene: TRBV28
clone size: many
CDR3 protein: CASSRSLGGGYTF
CDR3 DNA: TGTGCCAGCAGTAGGAGTTTAGGTGGTGGCTACACCTTC

J gene: TRBJ1-1
D gene: .
V gene: TRBV30
clone size: .
CDR3 protein: CAWSRGVDTEAFF
CDR3 DNA: TGTGCCTGGAGTAGGGGAGTAGACACTGAAGCTTTCTTT

J gene: TRBJ2-1
D gene: TRBD2
V gene: TRBV5-1
clone size: many
CDR3 protein: CASSSWPGLANNEQFF
CDR3 DNA: TGCGCCAGCAGCTCCTGGCCGGGACTAGCCAACAATGAGCAGTTCTTC

J gene: TRBJ1-2
D gene: TRBD1
V gene: TRBV28
clone size: .
CDR3 protein: CASTPRKHRGLYGYTF
CDR3 DNA: TGTGCCAGCACCCCTCGTAAGCACAGGGGGCTCTATGGCTACACCTTC

J gene: TRBJ1-5
D gene: TRBD1
V gene: TRBV28
clone size: few
CDR3 protein: CASSIGTGSNQPQHF
CDR3 DNA: TGTGCCAGTAGTATAGGGACAGGGTCTAATCAGCCCCAGCATTTT

J gene: TRBJ2-7
D gene: .
V gene: TRBV7-2
clone size: many
CDR3 protein: CASSLRQQYEQYF
CDR3 DNA: TGTGCCAGCAGCTTAAGACAGCAGTACGAGCAGTACTTC

J gene: TRBJ1-2
D gene: .
V gene: TRBV20-1
clone size: many
CDR3 protein: CSARVGIRVGYTF
CDR3 DNA: TGCAGTGCTAGAGTGGGAATCAGGGTCGGCTACACCTTC

J gene: TRBJ1-2
D gene: TRBD1
V gene: TRBV4-2
clone size: .
CDR3 protein: CASSRTTGAFLTYGYTF
CDR3 DNA: TGTGCCAGCAGCCGTACGACAGGGGCCTTTTTGACCTATGGCTACACCTTC

J gene: TRBJ1-1
D gene: .
V gene: TRBV6-1
clone size: .
CDR3 protein: CAITPGTTEAFF
CDR3 DNA: TGTGCCATCACCCCAGGGACCACTGAAGCTTTCTTT

J gene: TRBJ2-7
D gene: TRBD2
V gene: TRBV10-3
clone size: many
CDR3 protein: CAIGEREGLSYEQYF
CDR3 DNA: TGTGCCATCGGCGAGCGGGAGGGCCTCTCCTACGAGCAGTACTTC

J gene: TRBJ2-1
D gene: TRBD2
V gene: TRBV6-1
clone size: many
CDR3 protein: CASSVGDYEYNEQFF
CDR3 DNA: TGTGCCAGCAGTGTGGGGGACTACGAATACAATGAGCAGTTCTTC

J gene: TRBJ2-6
D gene: .
V gene: TRBV2
clone size: .
CDR3 protein: CATILGGQGRSGANVLTF
CDR3 DNA: TGTGCCACCATACTCGGGGGGCAGGGGCGGTCCGGGGCCAACGTCCTGACTTTC

J gene: TRBJ2-7
D gene: TRBD1
V gene: TRBV7-2
clone size: few
CDR3 protein: CASSLEGQAGYEQYF
CDR3 DNA: TGTGCCAGCAGCTTAGAAGGACAGGCGGGCTACGAGCAGTACTTC

J gene: TRBJ1-1
D gene: TRBD1
V gene: TRBV6-1
clone size: .
CDR3 protein: CASSDPPGQRNTEAFF
CDR3 DNA: TGTGCCAGCAGTGACCCACCGGGACAGAGGAACACTGAAGCTTTCTTT

J gene: TRBJ2-5
D gene: TRBD2
V gene: TRBV3-1
clone size: .
CDR3 protein: CASSQEGGRLAGKETQYF
CDR3 DNA: TGTGCCAGCAGCCAAGAAGGGGGAAGACTAGCGGGAAAAGAGACCCAGTACTTC

J gene: TRBJ2-3
D gene: TRBD2
V gene: TRBV11-3
clone size: many
CDR3 protein: CASSLNPGLATDTQYF
CDR3 DNA: TGTGCCAGCAGCTTGAACCCGGGACTAGCAACAGATACGCAGTATTTT

J gene: TRBJ1-2
D gene: .
V gene: TRBV20-1
clone size: few
CDR3 protein: CSAKALELQDYGYTF
CDR3 DNA: TGCAGTGCTAAAGCGTTGGAGCTACAGGACTATGGCTACACCTTC

J gene: TRBJ1-4
D gene: .
V gene: TRBV28
clone size: many
CDR3 protein: CASSREATNEKLFF
CDR3 DNA: TGTGCCAGCAGTAGAGAGGCGACTAATGAAAAACTGTTTTTT

J gene: TRBJ2-1
D gene: .
V gene: TRBV14
clone size: few
CDR3 protein: CASSQGLGNEQFF
CDR3 DNA: TGTGCCAGCAGCCAGGGTCTGGGGAATGAGCAGTTCTTC

J gene: TRBJ2-5
D gene: .
V gene: TRBV27
clone size: many
CDR3 protein: CASSLVRARWETQYF
CDR3 DNA: TGTGCCAGCAGTTTAGTCAGGGCCCGCTGGGAGACCCAGTACTTC

J gene: TRBJ1-2
D gene: .
V gene: TRBV28
clone size: many
CDR3 protein: CASSSSGVPNYGYTF
CDR3 DNA: TGTGCCAGCAGTTCAAGCGGGGTCCCCAACTATGGCTACACCTTC

J gene: TRBJ2-7
D gene: .
V gene: TRBV3-1
clone size: many
CDR3 protein: CASSQRDLDYEQYF
CDR3 DNA: TGTGCCAGCAGCCAAAGGGACCTCGACTACGAGCAGTACTTC

J gene: TRBJ2-1
D gene: TRBD2
V gene: TRBV4-1
clone size: many
CDR3 protein: CASSPWASGAYNEQFF
CDR3 DNA: TGCGCCAGCAGCCCCTGGGCTAGCGGGGCCTACAATGAGCAGTTCTTC

J gene: TRBJ2-7
D gene: .
V gene: TRBV30
clone size: .
CDR3 protein: CAWTGGLEYEQYF
CDR3 DNA: TGTGCCTGGACCGGGGGCTTAGAATACGAGCAGTACTTC

J gene: TRBJ2-6
D gene: .
V gene: TRBV6-5
clone size: many
CDR3 protein: CASSYSATRTGANVLTF
CDR3 DNA: TGTGCCAGCAGTTACTCGGCGACCCGGACCGGGGCCAACGTCCTGACTTTC

J gene: TRBJ2-1
D gene: TRBD2
V gene: TRBV19
clone size: many
CDR3 protein: CASQKAGVGYNEQFF
CDR3 DNA: TGTGCCAGTCAGAAAGCGGGAGTTGGCTACAATGAGCAGTTCTTC

J gene: TRBJ2-5
D gene: TRBD1
V gene: TRBV2
clone size: many
CDR3 protein: CASTMTGARETQYF
CDR3 DNA: TGTGCCAGCACTATGACAGGGGCCCGGGAGACCCAGTACTTC

J gene: TRBJ2-7
D gene: .
V gene: TRBV27
clone size: many
CDR3 protein: CASSSPTGRMPYEQYF
CDR3 DNA: TGTGCCAGCAGTTCCCCGACGGGACGGATGCCCTACGAGCAGTACTTC

J gene: TRBJ2-1
D gene: TRBD2
V gene: TRBV25-1
clone size: few
CDR3 protein: CASSPPERGHNEQFF
CDR3 DNA: TGTGCCAGCAGCCCCCCAGAGCGGGGTCACAATGAGCAGTTCTTC

J gene: TRBJ2-6
D gene: .
V gene: TRBV11-3
clone size: .
CDR3 protein: CASSHRASGANVLTF
CDR3 DNA: TGTGCCAGCAGCCACAGGGCTTCTGGGGCCAACGTCCTGACTTTC

J gene: TRBJ2-1
D gene: .
V gene: TRBV12-5
clone size: few
CDR3 protein: CASGLLLEPYNEQFF
CDR3 DNA: TGTGCTAGTGGTTTATTGCTAGAACCCTACAATGAGCAGTTCTTC

J gene: TRBJ1-1
D gene: TRBD1
V gene: TRBV7-3
clone size: many
CDR3 protein: CASSSQGGRGEAFF
CDR3 DNA: TGTGCCAGCAGCTCGCAGGGGGGAAGGGGTGAAGCTTTCTTT

J gene: TRBJ2-7
D gene: .
V gene: TRBV20-1
clone size: .
CDR3 protein: CSARTEYNEQYF
CDR3 DNA: TGCAGTGCTAGAACGGAGTACAACGAGCAGTACTTC

J gene: TRBJ2-1
D gene: TRBD2
V gene: TRBV2
clone size: many
CDR3 protein: CASSPLAGPSEQFF
CDR3 DNA: TGTGCCAGCAGCCCACTAGCGGGGCCCAGTGAGCAGTTCTTC

J gene: TRBJ1-1
D gene: .
V gene: TRBV5-8
clone size: many
CDR3 protein: CASSLTGKATEAFF
CDR3 DNA: TGTGCCAGCAGCTTGACAGGGAAGGCCACTGAAGCTTTCTTT

J gene: TRBJ1-2
D gene: .
V gene: TRBV3-1
clone size: .
CDR3 protein: CASSNIAGFSYGYTF
CDR3 DNA: TGTGCCAGCAGCAATATAGCAGGTTTCTCCTATGGCTACACCTTC

J gene: TRBJ2-7
D gene: .
V gene: TRBV3-1
clone size: .
CDR3 protein: CASSALGAGEQYF
CDR3 DNA: TGTGCCAGCAGCGCCCTAGGGGCTGGGGAGCAGTACTTC

J gene: TRBJ2-7
D gene: TRBD1
V gene: TRBV3-1
clone size: many
CDR3 protein: CASSPDRGGEQYF
CDR3 DNA: TGTGCCAGCAGCCCGGACAGGGGAGGCGAGCAGTACTTC

J gene: TRBJ2-1
D gene: TRBD1
V gene: TRBV3-1
clone size: many
CDR3 protein: CASSQSDRGSVFNNEQFF
CDR3 DNA: TGTGCCAGCAGCCAATCGGACAGGGGGTCCGTCTTTAACAATGAGCAGTTCTTC